This TCR beta chain comes out of a study of neurological immune-mediated disorders (dated by TCRdb to between 2018 and 2020). In terms of the full investigation: Peripheral blood TCR-beta repertoires from patients with HTLV-I-associated myelopathy (HAM/TSP), patients with multiple sclerosis, and healthy controls were compared in the study using UMI-based sequencing. Longitudinal samples, technical triplicates and paired sorted CD4+ and CD8+ T-cell subsets, alongside PBMC samples, were included among the approximately 110 TCR-beta libraries. Longitudinal HAM/TSP and healthy donors had 3 time-points each (3-40 month intervals). The cohort included about 70 subjects: 14 with HAM/TSP, around 34 with multiple sclerosis, and some 20 healthy controls.

Overall study outcomes, separate from this receptor: Expanded clones from different subjects shared no identical CDR3 amino acid sequences, which suggests that TCR-beta repertoires were private in all groups. TCR clonal expansion was greatest in HAM/TSP patients and smallest in MS patients, who ranked below even healthy controls.

This clonotype was seen repeatedly, ten times or more. The clone's antigen remains unknown. No quality values exist for individual bases; no much larger clone is one base distant. The CDR3 spans 12 residues, from the cysteine through the phenylalanine. The sequence is cut down to CDR3 DNA, 36 bases in frame from base 1. At the junction V is shortened by 5 bases and J by 2 bases, with 5 bases in between. Read against the paper, the sample's time point label means: longitudinal time-point 3. Blood bank volunteers in Maryland, USA served as the healthy controls. Libraries from unsorted PBMCs were made from 2 million PBMCs kept in RNAlater at -80 degrees C until RNA extraction. Peripheral blood underwent Ficoll-Hypaque density gradient centrifugation to isolate PBMCs, which were then cryopreserved in liquid nitrogen. cDNA was synthesized by template-switch 5'RACE using a primer with a 10-nucleotide random unique molecular identifier that tagged each TCR transcript. Over 180 million TCR-beta sequences, covering 15-18 subjects, were produced in each sequencing run. The RNeasy kit was used for extraction of total RNA. Using the KAPA Real-time Library Amplification kit, TCR-beta VDJ regions were amplified with primers for the TCR constant region and the 5'RACE anchor. Sample indexes and Illumina adaptors were added in a first PCR, after which library yield was increased in a second PCR. After Ampure bead purification, the TCR product of roughly 650 bp was size-selected on a 2% E-gel SizeSelection system. Before pooling, libraries had their quality checked on a Bioanalyzer, their concentration measured with Qubit, and their quantity determined with the Kapa Library Quantification kit. Paired-end 2 x 150 bp sequencing of the libraries was performed on an Illumina HiSeq 2500. To increase sequence diversity, roughly 24-32% phiX was spiked into each library pool. As for the authors' bioinformatics: The UMI-based MiGEC pipeline processed quality-filtered reads and removed over 80% of raw TCR sequences during error correction. IMGT germline references were used for aligning VDJ genes, and each clonotype was defined as a unique CDR3 amino acid sequence together with its V-J genes. VDJtools evaluated clonal expansion, Shannon diversity and CDR3 relatedness (CalcPairwiseDistances, ClusterSamples); CLCbio workbench built phylogenetic trees. Clones with at least 8 unique UMIs were defined as expanded, with this threshold being based on coefficient-of-variation modelling across technical triplicates. TCRdb reran the public reads through fastp at Q25 and MiXCR, keeping productive beta chains. Entries are consolidated by CDR3 protein sequence, retaining the most common genes and DNA. The V and J calls, along with clone size, are taken from TCRdb and not from the paper's own processing. For this sample the table gives fewer than 50,000 distinct CDR3 sequences, of which approximately 15% were detected only once. The ten largest clones take up roughly 10% of the sample.

This clonotype was obtained from a man aged 25-45 years in good health. The chain joins TRBV12-3 or TRBV12-4 to TRBJ2-3; a confident D gene designation cannot be given. The sequenced sample consisted of PBMCs. CDR3 reads: CASSLLTDTQYF. The DNA sequence is given as TGTGCCAGCAGTCTCCTCACAGATACGCAGTATTTT.